Below are 22 T cell receptor beta chains sequenced from a single sample in a study of cytomegalovirus exposure and HLA in healthy donors. Generated by immunoSEQ multiplex PCR, the TCRdb table keeps only in-frame clones and is missing some. The table lists about 260,000 clones, 90% of them singletons, with around 3.1% in the top ten. Sample: PBMCs. Receptor source: a woman in her twenties or thirties in good health and CMV-seronegative.

This clone has only one observation. CDR3 loop: CASSDPRRPREPVGTLYEQYF. DNA for the CDR3: TGTGCCAGCAGTGACCCCCGACGGCCGAGAGAACCCGTTGGAACCCTGTACGAGCAGTACTTC. V and J are TRBV6-4 and TRBJ2-7; D is undetermined. The CDR3 length is 21 residues. V lost 2 bases, J lost 4 bases, and 33 bases lay in between. Germline CDR1 is MRHNA and CDR2 is SNTAGT.

This clone has a count of ten or more. The CDR3 region is CAWRVWRNSGRASSYNEQFF. DNA of the CDR3: TGTGCCTGGAGGGTTTGGAGGAATAGCGGGAGGGCGAGCTCCTACAATGAGCAGTTCTTC. The J gene is TRBJ2-1, the V gene TRBV30, with 11 bases lining up with TRBD2. Trimming took 3 bases from V and 0 from J; bases not matched to a gene: 16. CDR3 length equals 20 residues. CDR1 GTSNPN and CDR2 SVGIG come from the germline V gene (reference sequence).

The chain carries TRBV19 and TRBJ1-5, with 7 bases that match TRBD1. CDR1 is LNHDA and CDR2 is SQIVND in the germline V gene (reference sequence). The ends lost 8 bases at V and 2 bases at J; junction bases unmatched: 3. The length of the CDR3 is 13 residues. The CDR3 protein is CASSGQRNQPQHF. The CDR3, as DNA: TGTGCCAGTTCGGGACAGCGCAATCAGCCCCAGCATTTT.

The sample holds a few counts of this clone. The chain links TRBV19 to TRBJ1-3; 7 nucleotides line up with TRBD1. In germline, CDR1 is LNHDA, CDR2 SQIVND (reference sequence). The V and J ends lost 4 bases and 0 bases, in that order; junction bases with no gene match: 0. The CDR3 runs 14 residues. CDR3 nucleotides: TGTGCCAGTAGTACAGGGGGCTCTGGAAACACCATATATTTT. It is translated as CASSTGGSGNTIYF.

V gene TRBV21-1 combines with J gene TRBJ2-5; the table calls TRBD2, which could not be checked here. TRBV21-1 is reported as a pseudogene. This CDR3 has 18 residues. The CDR3: CASSKGGIAGGRWETQYF. CDR3 nucleotide sequence: TGTGCCAGCAGCAAAGGGGGGATAGCGGGAGGGCGGTGGGAGACCCAGTACTTC.

The chain uses TRBV28 and TRBJ2-7; weak D call: TRBD1 (5 bases). The CDR3 sequence is 16 residues long. Germline V gene lookup returns CDR1 MDHEN and CDR2 SYDVKM. V lost 3 bases and J 7 bases, leaving 22 bases between the germline ends. The CDR3 nucleotides are TGTGCCAGCAGTTTTGGCAGGACACCCGCGGCCGGAGAGCAGTACTTC. Amino acid sequence: CASSFGRTPAAGEQYF.

The V call is TRBV2, the J call TRBJ1-5; weak D call: TRBD1 (5 bases). This CDR3 is 14 amino acids long. Germline CDR1 is SNHLY and CDR2 is FYNNEI. V was trimmed by 4 bases and J by 0 bases, leaving 7 bases between them. CDR3 nucleotide sequence: TGTGCCAGCAGTGGGGGCACTAGCAATCAGCCCCAGCATTTT. Residues: CASSGGTSNQPQHF. Full variable domain (remainder filled in from reference TRBV2 and TRBJ1-5): EPEVTQTPSHQVTQMGQEVILRCVPISNHLYFYWYRQILGQKVEFLVSFYNNEISEKSEIFDDQFSVERPDGSNFTLKIRSTKLEDSAMYFCASSGGTSNQPQHFGDGTRLSIL.

CDR3 DNA: TGTGCCAGCATTAAGGGGATGAACACTGAAGCTTTCTTT. It specifies CASIKGMNTEAFF. The chain carries TRBV2 and TRBJ1-1, with D maybe TRBD1 (5 bases). The V and J ends lost 7 bases and 0 bases respectively, with 9 bases between them. Per the germline V gene, CDR1 is SNHLY and CDR2 is FYNNEI. The CDR3 contains 13 residues.

The rearrangement uses TRBV2 and TRBJ2-1; TRBD2 might be the D (5 bases). The V gene lost 3 bases and the J gene lost 9 bases, with 18 bases spanning the gap. The germline gives CDR1 SNHLY, CDR2 FYNNEI. The CDR3 covers 15 residues. CDR3 residues: CASSEKFMGVSEQFF. CDR3 coding DNA: TGTGCCAGCAGTGAGAAATTCATGGGAGTCTCTGAGCAGTTCTTC.

The chain couples TRBV19 to TRBJ1-5; D unclear. V was clipped by 8 bases and J by 6 bases, with 17 bases between them. The CDR3 length is 14 residues. Germline loops: CDR1 LNHDA, CDR2 SQIVND (reference sequence). The CDR3 here is CASQMVSVRQPQHF. The CDR3 coding sequence is TGTGCCAGTCAAATGGTTTCAGTGCGTCAGCCCCAGCATTTT.

The chain joins TRBV4-1 to TRBJ2-2; tentative D call: TRBD1 (5 bases). V lost 4 bases, J lost 4 bases, and 10 bases lay in between. CDR1 is MGHRA and CDR2 is YSYEKL in the germline V gene. The CDR3 runs to 14 residues. The CDR3 region is CASSLGHGTGELFF. The CDR3 DNA follows: TGCGCCAGCAGCCTCGGACACGGCACCGGGGAGCTGTTTTTT.

The rearrangement joins TRBV19 to TRBJ2-5; D remains unclear. Germline CDR1 and CDR2: LNHDA and SQIVND (reference sequence). The CDR3 has 19 amino acids. V was pared by 4 bases and J by 2 bases, with 26 bases between. This CDR3 is CASSNLIGCCSWAQETQYF. In DNA, the CDR3 is TGTGCCAGTAGTAATCTGATTGGGTGTTGTTCTTGGGCACAAGAGACCCAGTACTTC.

The V gene is TRBV28, the J gene TRBJ2-5, with D possibly matching TRBD1 (6 bases). Between the trimmed V and J ends, which lost 8 bases and 2 bases, there was a span of 9 bases. Per the germline V gene, CDR1 is MDHEN and CDR2 is SYDVKM. The CDR3 contains 12 residues. CDR3 DNA sequence: TGTGCCAGCCGACAGGCACAAGAGACCCAGTACTTC. Translation gives CASRQAQETQYF.

This chain joins TRBV25-1 and TRBJ2-7, with 9 nucleotides matching TRBD2. CDR1 and CDR2 from the germline V gene are MGHDK and SYGVNS. The CDR3 extends over 14 amino acids. After removal of 6 bases from V and 6 bases from J, the junction contained 9 bases not matched to a gene. In nucleotides, the CDR3 is TGTGCCAGCAGATTTAGCGGGAGCCCGCTCGAGCAGTACTTC. It is translated as CASRFSGSPLEQYF.

CDR3 in amino acids: CASSPDTQPQHF. The CDR3 region has the DNA TGTGCCAGCAGCCCAGACACGCAGCCCCAGCATTTT. The gene calls are TRBV7-8 and TRBJ1-5, with D unclear. CDR1 is SGHVS and CDR2 is FQNEAQ in the germline V gene. CDR3 size: 12 residues. Trimming left V 5 bases short and J 7 bases short, with 9 bases between.

The V and J genes are TRBV11-1 and TRBJ2-2, with no clear D. Germline-derived CDR1 and CDR2 are SGHAT and FQDESV (reference sequence). V lost 2 bases, J lost 6 bases, and 13 bases lay in between. There are 15 residues in the CDR3. Here the CDR3 DNA reads TGTGCCAGCAGCTTACTTATGCAGGTGGCCGGGGAGCTGTTTTTT. Its translation is CASSLLMQVAGELFF. Supplemented by reference TRBV11-1 and TRBJ2-2, the full variable domain reads EAEVAQSPRYKITEKSQAVAFWCDPISGHATLYWYRQILGQGPELLVQFQDESVVDDSQLPKDRFSAERLKGVDSTLKIQPAELGDSAMYLCASSLLMQVAGELFFGEGSRLTVL.

V and J are TRBV6-6 and TRBJ2-1; D may be TRBD2 (6 bases). Trimming removed 6 bases at V and 7 bases at J, with 16 bases between. The germline gives CDR1 MNHNY, CDR2 SVGAGI (reference sequence). The CDR3 runs to 14 residues. The CDR3: CASRTPGAGNEQFF. The CDR3 DNA reads TGTGCCAGCAGAACACCGGGAGCAGGGAATGAGCAGTTCTTC.

The rearrangement uses TRBV12-5 and TRBJ2-3, with a weak D call TRBD1 (5 bases). This CDR3 is 14 amino acids long. CDR1 is LGHNT and CDR2 is FRNRAP in the germline V gene. Trimming cost V 0 bases and J 1 base, with 5 bases left between them. In nucleotides, the CDR3 is TGTGCTAGTGGTTTGGTAGGGGGCACAGATACGCAGTATTTT. It yields the protein CASGLVGGTDTQYF.

This rearrangement joins TRBV7-9 to TRBJ1-4; D call uncertain. Germline V gives CDR1 SEHNR, CDR2 FQNEAQ (reference sequence). The CDR3 covers 15 residues. The V gene lost 5 bases and the J gene lost 5 bases, with 15 bases spanning the gap. The CDR3 sequence is CASSPKEEANEKLFF. CDR3 nucleotide sequence: TGTGCCAGCAGCCCCAAGGAGGAAGCGAATGAAAAACTGTTTTTT.

The chain uses TRBV19 and TRBJ1-5; the match to TRBD1 covers 9 bases. The CDR3 loop spans 15 amino acids. Looked up from germline, CDR1 is LNHDA and CDR2 is SQIVND (reference sequence). With V trimmed by 4 bases and J by 7 bases, 8 bases remained unmatched. CDR3 nucleotide sequence: TGTGCCAGTAGTACCGGACAGGGGAAGATCCAGCCCCAGCATTTT. Its protein is CASSTGQGKIQPQHF.

This clone was seen more than once but under ten times. V usage is TRBV14 and J usage is TRBJ2-7; 8 bases match TRBD2. Germline CDR1 SGHDN, CDR2 FVKESK. CDR3 length: 14 amino acids. Unmatched junction bases numbered 9, after V lost 5 bases and J lost 6 bases. Written as DNA, the CDR3 is TGTGCCAGCAGCGAGGGACTAGGGAAGCGCGAGCAGTACTTC. Translated, it gives CASSEGLGKREQYF.

The chain carries TRBV4-3 and TRBJ2-2; 9 bases align to TRBD2. The germline CDR1 and CDR2 sequences are LGHNA and YSLEER. V trimming: 4 bases; J trimming: 1 base; junction bases outside the gene matches: 1. The CDR3 spans 15 residues. The CDR3: CASSLSGRNTGELFF. Here the CDR3 DNA reads TGCGCCAGCAGCCTTAGCGGGAGGAACACCGGGGAGCTGTTTTTT.